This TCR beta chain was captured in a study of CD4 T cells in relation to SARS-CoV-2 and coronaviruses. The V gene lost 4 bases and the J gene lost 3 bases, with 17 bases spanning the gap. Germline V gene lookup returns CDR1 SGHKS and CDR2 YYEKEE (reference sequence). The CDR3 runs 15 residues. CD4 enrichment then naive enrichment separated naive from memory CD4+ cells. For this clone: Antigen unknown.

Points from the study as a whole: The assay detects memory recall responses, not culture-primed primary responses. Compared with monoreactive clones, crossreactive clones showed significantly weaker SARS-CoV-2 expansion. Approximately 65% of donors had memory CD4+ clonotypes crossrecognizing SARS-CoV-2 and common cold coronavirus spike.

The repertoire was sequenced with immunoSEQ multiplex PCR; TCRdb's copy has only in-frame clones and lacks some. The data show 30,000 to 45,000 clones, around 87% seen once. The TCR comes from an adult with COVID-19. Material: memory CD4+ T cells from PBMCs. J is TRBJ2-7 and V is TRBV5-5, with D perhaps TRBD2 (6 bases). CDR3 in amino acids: CASSPRGSLDYEQYF. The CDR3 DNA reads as TGTGCCAGCAGCCCCCGGGGGAGCCTTGACTACGAGCAGTACTTC.